The rows below give T cell receptor beta chains drawn from one sample of a study of T cell changes during pregnancy in multiple sclerosis. Repertoires were generated with immunoSEQ multiplex PCR, while TCRdb's copy carries only in-frame clones and drops some. The table has approximately 100,000 clones, approximately 89% seen once; the top ten hold 3% to 3.5%. Sequences were derived from peripheral blood, sampled after pregnancy. The receptor source for this set is a female donor with multiple sclerosis, enrolled in a pregnancy study. Each CDR3 is given with its conserved first and last residue. D genes are given only for firm matches. Size tells how often a clone was seen (once, few, many) or the class of an expanded clone, and some rows leave it out.

>NA|TRBV5-6|TRBJ1-1|NA
TGTGCCAGCAGCCTCGGAGGGATGGGCGCTGAAGCTTTCTTT
CASSLGGMGAEAFF
>NA|TRBV6-5|TRBJ1-1|TRBD1
TGTGCCAGCAGTTACTCGACAGGGGAGTGGAACACTGAAGCTTTCTTT
CASSYSTGEWNTEAFF
>NA|TRBV9|TRBJ2-5|NA
TGTGCCAGCAGCGTAGGGCTAGTGGAGACCCAGTACTTC
CASSVGLVETQYF
>NA|TRBV5-4|TRBJ1-2|NA
TGTGCCAGCAGCTTACTTACTACAAACTATGGCTACACCTTC
CASSLLTTNYGYTF
>NA|TRBV19|TRBJ1-5|TRBD1
TGTGCCAGTAGTACTCCCCGGACAGGAGAAGAGACGCCCCAGCATTTT
CASSTPRTGEETPQHF
>NA|TRBV7-9|TRBJ2-7|NA
TGTGCCAGCAGCTTTAGGCAGGGCCACGAGCAGTACTTC
CASSFRQGHEQYF
>NA|TRBV5-4|TRBJ1-6|NA
TGTGCCAGCAGCTTGGAGCTGGACTTGGCCCTCCACTTT
CASSLELDLALHF
>NA|TRBV6-1|TRBJ1-1|NA
TGTGCCAGCTCCGCGGGGGGAGGGGGGAACACTGAAGCTTTCTTT
CASSAGGGGNTEAFF
>NA|TRBV5-1|TRBJ2-5|NA
TGCGCCAGCAGCATAGTTCCTAGGGGCCAAGAGACCCAGTACTTC
CASSIVPRGQETQYF
>once|TRBV6-1|TRBJ2-7|NA
TGTGCCAGCAATTTGGGGCCCATCTACGAGCAGTACTTC
CASNLGPIYEQYF
>NA|TRBV21-1|TRBJ2-7|NA
TGTGCCAGCAGCACCAGCGTTGGAGGAGAGAGCTCCTACGAGCAGTACTTC
CASSTSVGGESSYEQYF
>NA|TRBV19|TRBJ1-3|TRBD1
TGTGCCAGTAGCCCCGCCGGGACAGGTCCTGGAAACACCATATATTTT
CASSPAGTGPGNTIYF
>NA|TRBV9|TRBJ2-5|NA
TGTGCCAGCAGCGTAGCAGGTTGGGAGACCCAGTACTTC
CASSVAGWETQYF
>NA|TRBV5-1|TRBJ1-1|NA
TGCGCCAGCAGCTTGGGAGGGCAGAATTTCGCTGAAGCTTTCTTT
CASSLGGQNFAEAFF
>NA|TRBV10-3|TRBJ2-1|TRBD2
TGTGCCATCAGTGAGAAGGGGACAGGGACTAGCGGGGGCCGCAATGAGCAGTTCTTC
CAISEKGTGTSGGRNEQFF
>once|TRBV4-1|TRBJ2-1|TRBD2
TGCGCCAGCAGCCCGGAGGCTAGCGGGGGGTTAAACAATGAGCAGTTCTTC
CASSPEASGGLNNEQFF
>NA|TRBV5-1|TRBJ2-5|NA
TGCGCCAGCAGCTTGTGGGGGGTGCGAGAGACCCAGTACTTC
CASSLWGVRETQYF
>NA|TRBV4-1|TRBJ2-2|NA
TGCGCCAGCAGCCAAGAGAGGAGGTCTACGGGGGCCGGGGAGCTGTTTTTT
CASSQERRSTGAGELFF
>few|TRBV21-1|TRBJ1-2|NA
TGTGCCAGCAGCAACGAGGCGCTGAACTATGGCTACACCTTC
CASSNEALNYGYTF
>once|TRBV29-1|TRBJ1-2|TRBD1
TGCAGCGTTGCAGGGGGCGCAGGTTATGGCTACACCTTC
CSVAGGAGYGYTF
>NA|TRBV30|TRBJ1-2|TRBD1
TGTGCCTGGAGTGTAGGAGGGGGCGGCTACACCTTC
CAWSVGGGGYTF
>NA|TRBV7-9|TRBJ1-5|TRBD1
TGTGCCAGCAGCTCATACAGGGGTGGAGAGAATCAGCCCCAGCATTTT
CASSSYRGGENQPQHF
>NA|TRBV19|TRBJ1-1|NA
TGTGCCAGTAGTACCACAGGAGGGATCACTGAAGCTTTCTTT
CASSTTGGITEAFF
>NA|TRBV7-7|TRBJ2-1|TRBD2
TGTGCTAGCAGCTTAGGAGCGGGGGGGCACAATGAGCAGTTCTTC
CASSLGAGGHNEQFF
>NA|TRBV7-9|TRBJ1-1|TRBD1
TGTGCCAGCAGCTTAGGGGTGGGGGGACAGGGATACACTGAAGCTTTCTTT
CASSLGVGGQGYTEAFF
>NA|TRBV9|TRBJ1-5|NA
TGTGCCAGCAGCACGACTCCGGGGTCCGAACAGCCCCAGCATTTT
CASSTTPGSEQPQHF
>few|TRBV6-1|TRBJ1-2|NA
TGTGCCAGCAGTGAGTACAGGTACCCAGTCGGCTACACCTTC
CASSEYRYPVGYTF
>NA|TRBV19|TRBJ1-1|NA
TGTGCCAGTAGTAAGGGGTTGAACACTGAAGCTTTCTTT
CASSKGLNTEAFF
>NA|TRBV2|TRBJ2-3|TRBD2
TGTGCCAGCAGGTTGGGACTAGCCGCCTCTAGCACAGATACGCAGTATTTT
CASRLGLAASSTDTQYF
>NA|TRBV6-5|TRBJ1-2|NA
TGTGCCAGCCGCCTGACGGGGTTTACGGATGGCTACACCTTC
CASRLTGFTDGYTF
>NA|TRBV5-1|TRBJ1-2|NA
TGCGCCAGCAGCTTGGACCGAGCTAACTATGGCTACACCTTC
CASSLDRANYGYTF
>once|TRBV15|TRBJ1-2|NA
TGTGCCACCAGCAGAGCTTGGAGGGCCTCAGCTAACTATGGCTACACCTTC
CATSRAWRASANYGYTF
>NA|TRBV9|TRBJ2-5|NA
TGTGCCAGCAGCGTAGCCTACAGCCAAGAGACCCAGTACTTC
CASSVAYSQETQYF
>NA|TRBV9|TRBJ2-3|NA
TGTGCCAGCAGCGTAGGGGGGACTCCCGCCAACACGCAGTATTTT
CASSVGGTPANTQYF
>NA|TRBV11-3|TRBJ2-5|TRBD1
TGTGCCAGCAGCCTAAACAGGGGTTTGATTGAGACCCAGTACTTC
CASSLNRGLIETQYF
>NA|TRBV5-4|TRBJ1-4|TRBD1
TGTGCCAGCAGCTTGGGAGGGGGCGGAACTAATGAAAAACTGTTTTTT
CASSLGGGGTNEKLFF
>NA|TRBV29-1|TRBJ1-5|NA
TGCAGCGCACTACAGGGATCGGATCAGCCCCAGCATTTT
CSALQGSDQPQHF